The rows below give T cell receptor beta chains drawn from one sample of a study of spatial heterogeneity in lung cancer. One entry per CDR3 protein results from TCRdb running MiXCR on the 5' RACE reads. The table lists around 23,000 distinct CDR3 sequences, 5% to 7.5% of them singletons. Here the sequenced sample was lung tumor tissue, taken at surgery. The origin of the receptors is a male donor with early-stage non-small cell lung cancer. CDR3s include the opening cysteine and the closing phenylalanine or tryptophan. The D gene is left open where the match is weak. Clone sizes are given selectively: once, few, many, or a class where the clone is expanded.

J gene	clone size	V gene	D gene	CDR3 protein	CDR3 DNA
TRBJ1-5	-	TRBV4-1	-	CASSQGDKQPQHF	TGCGCCAGCAGCCAAGGGGACAAACAGCCCCAGCATTTT
TRBJ2-7	many	TRBV5-1	-	CASSLDFRGAGEQYF	TGCGCCAGCAGCTTGGATTTCAGGGGGGCTGGCGAGCAGTACTTC
TRBJ1-1	many	TRBV7-3	-	CASRKTGDDTEAFF	TGTGCCAGCAGGAAAACTGGTGACGACACTGAAGCTTTCTTT
TRBJ1-3	many	TRBV12-3/TRBV12-4	TRBD1	CASSDRASGNTIYF	TGTGCCAGCTCGGACAGGGCTTCTGGAAACACCATATATTTT
TRBJ1-1	many	TRBV23-1	-	CASSLLGAANTEAFF	TGCGCCAGCAGTCTCCTCGGGGCCGCGAACACTGAAGCTTTCTTT
TRBJ1-4	many	TRBV7-8	-	CASSLRWSNEKLFF	TGTGCCAGCAGTCTCCGGTGGTCTAATGAAAAACTGTTTTTT
TRBJ2-7	many	TRBV3-1	TRBD2	CASSHLAGPSYEQYF	TGTGCCAGCAGCCATCTAGCGGGCCCCTCCTACGAGCAGTACTTC
TRBJ2-5	-	TRBV7-2	-	CASSLGQGKETQYF	TGTGCCAGCAGCTTGGGGCAGGGGAAGGAGACCCAGTACTTC
TRBJ1-6	-	TRBV6-5	TRBD1	CATTRDSLNSPLHF	TGTGCCACGACTAGGGACAGTCTTAATTCACCCCTCCACTTT
TRBJ1-1	few	TRBV6-7	-	CANLSLRTEAFF	TGTGCCAACCTCAGTTTGCGTACTGAAGCTTTCTTT
TRBJ2-4	many	TRBV28	TRBD2	CASSSLTSGAKNIQYF	TGTGCCAGCAGTTCCCTTACTAGCGGAGCCAAAAACATTCAGTACTTC
TRBJ2-3	many	TRBV27	-	CASSLWQGSTDTQYF	TGTGCCAGCAGTTTATGGCAGGGTAGCACAGATACGCAGTATTTT
TRBJ1-5	-	TRBV12-3/TRBV12-4	-	CASSLSVGQPQHF	TGTGCCAGCAGTTTAAGCGTGGGCCAGCCCCAGCATTTT
TRBJ2-3	-	TRBV3-1	-	CASSQPTLLTDTQYF	TGTGCCAGCAGCCAACCGACTCTCCTCACAGATACGCAGTATTTT
TRBJ2-7	many	TRBV4-1	-	CASSQDPPQPYSYEQYF	TGCGCCAGCAGCCAAGATCCCCCTCAACCTTACAGCTACGAGCAGTACTTC
TRBJ2-7	many	TRBV14	-	CASSQENWYQTYEQYF	TGTGCCAGCAGCCAAGAAAATTGGTATCAGACCTACGAGCAGTACTTC
TRBJ2-7	many	TRBV3-1	TRBD1	CASSPGQGSQYF	TGTGCCAGCAGCCCAGGACAGGGCTCGCAGTACTTC
TRBJ1-1	many	TRBV11-2	-	CASSLVLGRTEAFF	TGTGCCAGCAGCTTAGTATTAGGGAGGACTGAAGCTTTCTTT
TRBJ1-5	many	TRBV6-6	-	CASSKAGQPQHF	TGTGCCAGCAGCAAAGCGGGTCAGCCCCAGCATTTT
TRBJ2-4	few	TRBV6-6	-	CASTERGTLAKNIQYF	TGTGCCAGCACAGAACGGGGGACCTTAGCCAAAAACATTCAGTACTTC
TRBJ1-1	many	TRBV21-1	-	CASSSRGGYTEAFF	TGTGCCAGCAGCTCCAGGGGGGGTTACACTGAAGCTTTCTTT
TRBJ2-7	many	TRBV20-1	TRBD2	CSASRLLWGGEEQYF	TGCAGTGCTAGCCGCCTTCTATGGGGGGGGGAAGAGCAGTACTTC
TRBJ2-7	many	TRBV7-3	TRBD2	CASSLLAGDYYEQYF	TGTGCCAGCAGCTTATTAGCGGGGGATTACTACGAGCAGTACTTC
TRBJ2-7	many	TRBV5-1	-	CASSLALSTEPYEQYF	TGCGCCAGCAGCTTGGCCCTCTCGACGGAGCCCTACGAGCAGTACTTC
TRBJ2-1	-	TRBV6-5	-	CASSYGGQVNEQFF	TGTGCCAGCAGTTACGGGGGGCAGGTGAATGAGCAGTTCTTC
TRBJ2-7	few	TRBV6-2/TRBV6-3	-	CASRRGQNTYEQYF	TGTGCCAGCAGAAGAGGACAAAACACCTACGAGCAGTACTTC
TRBJ2-7	few	TRBV7-2	-	CASSFVSGARYEQYF	TGTGCCAGCAGCTTCGTGTCGGGGGCGCGGTACGAGCAGTACTTC
TRBJ2-5	-	TRBV3-1	-	CASSQNMETQHF	TGTGCCAGCAGCCAGAACATGGAGACCCAGCACTTC